Listed below are T cell receptor beta chains from one sample, sequenced in a study of blood T cell repertoires in COVID-19. Produced via immunoSEQ multiplex PCR; TCRdb's table is partial and in-frame only. The sample contains some 160,000 clones, around three quarters of which appear only once. Material: peripheral blood. Receptors originate from a man between 60 and 75 years old with acute or convalescent COVID-19. The CDR3 runs from the conserved cysteine through the conserved F or W. The order of the fields is CDR3 protein, CDR3 DNA, J gene, D gene, clone size, V gene. A D gene is named only where the DNA matches it firmly. Clone size is shown for a subset of rows, as once, few, many or a class of expanded clone.

cdr3_aa: CASSSGAGGNQPQHF
cdr3_nt: TGTGCCAGCAGTTCGGGGGCGGGGGGCAATCAGCCCCAGCATTTT
j_call: TRBJ1-5
d_call: .
clone_size: .
v_call: TRBV28

cdr3_aa: CASSRGPGLAGGNIQYF
cdr3_nt: TGTGCCAGCAGCCGCGGCCCGGGACTAGCGGGAGGAAACATTCAGTACTTC
j_call: TRBJ2-4
d_call: TRBD2
clone_size: once
v_call: TRBV7-9

cdr3_aa: CASSPDRVSGNTIYF
cdr3_nt: TGTGCCAGCAGCCCGGACAGGGTATCCGGAAACACCATATATTTT
j_call: TRBJ1-3
d_call: TRBD1
clone_size: .
v_call: TRBV11-2

cdr3_aa: CASRLAGTRRSGELFF
cdr3_nt: TGTGCCAGCAGGCTGGCCGGGACAAGACGGTCCGGGGAGCTGTTTTTT
j_call: TRBJ2-2
d_call: .
clone_size: .
v_call: TRBV5-8

cdr3_aa: CASSFQASGGNEQFF
cdr3_nt: TGTGCCAGCAGCTTCCAGGCTAGCGGGGGCAATGAGCAGTTCTTC
j_call: TRBJ2-1
d_call: TRBD2
clone_size: .
v_call: TRBV7-2

cdr3_aa: CASSTGWREISDTQYF
cdr3_nt: TGTGCCAGCAGTACAGGGTGGCGGGAGATATCAGATACGCAGTATTTT
j_call: TRBJ2-3
d_call: .
clone_size: few
v_call: TRBV2

cdr3_aa: CAWDRGENEQYF
cdr3_nt: TGTGCCTGGGACAGGGGGGAAAACGAGCAGTACTTC
j_call: TRBJ2-7
d_call: TRBD1
clone_size: .
v_call: TRBV30

cdr3_aa: CASSESFGTGTYEQYF
cdr3_nt: TGTGCCAGCAGTGAATCTTTTGGGACAGGGACCTACGAGCAGTACTTC
j_call: TRBJ2-7
d_call: TRBD1
clone_size: .
v_call: TRBV25-1

cdr3_aa: CSVEGQGFNEQFF
cdr3_nt: TGCAGCGTTGAAGGACAGGGGTTCAATGAGCAGTTCTTC
j_call: TRBJ2-1
d_call: TRBD1
clone_size: .
v_call: TRBV29-1

cdr3_aa: CASSFSSQETQYF
cdr3_nt: TGTGCCAGCAGTTTTTCGTCTCAAGAGACCCAGTACTTC
j_call: TRBJ2-5
d_call: .
clone_size: .
v_call: TRBV12-3/TRBV12-4

cdr3_aa: CASSIRGLNQPQHF
cdr3_nt: TGTGCCAGTAGTATAAGGGGGCTCAATCAGCCCCAGCATTTT
j_call: TRBJ1-5
d_call: TRBD1
clone_size: few
v_call: TRBV19

cdr3_aa: CASSTGQGPHEQYF
cdr3_nt: TGTGCCAGCAGTACTGGACAGGGCCCCCACGAGCAGTACTTC
j_call: TRBJ2-7
d_call: TRBD1
clone_size: .
v_call: TRBV28

cdr3_aa: CASSRMPGNQPQHF
cdr3_nt: TGTGCCAGCAGCCGGATGCCAGGGAATCAGCCCCAGCATTTT
j_call: TRBJ1-5
d_call: .
clone_size: .
v_call: TRBV3-1/TRBV3-2

cdr3_aa: CASSFGQLTDTQYF
cdr3_nt: TGCGCCAGCAGCTTCGGACAGCTCACAGATACGCAGTATTTT
j_call: TRBJ2-3
d_call: .
clone_size: .
v_call: TRBV5-1

cdr3_aa: CASSGGNSPLHF
cdr3_nt: TGTGCCAGCAGCGGGGGAAATTCACCCCTCCACTTT
j_call: TRBJ1-6
d_call: .
clone_size: .
v_call: TRBV28

cdr3_aa: CASSLAGYGNTIYF
cdr3_nt: TGTGCCAGCAGCTTGGCAGGGTACGGAAACACCATATATTTT
j_call: TRBJ1-3
d_call: .
clone_size: .
v_call: TRBV5-4

cdr3_aa: CASSLVMQGANEQFF
cdr3_nt: TGTGCCAGCAGCTTGGTCATGCAGGGGGCAAATGAGCAGTTCTTC
j_call: TRBJ2-1
d_call: TRBD1
clone_size: .
v_call: TRBV5-4

cdr3_aa: CASSGGGENTEAFF
cdr3_nt: TGTGCCAGCAGTGGAGGGGGCGAAAACACTGAAGCTTTCTTT
j_call: TRBJ1-1
d_call: TRBD1
clone_size: .
v_call: TRBV28

cdr3_aa: CASSLGDGQYSPLHF
cdr3_nt: TGTGCCAGCAGCTTGGGGGACGGACAGTATTCACCCCTCCACTTT
j_call: TRBJ1-6
d_call: .
clone_size: few
v_call: TRBV7-6

cdr3_aa: CASSQDRGRALPDTQYF
cdr3_nt: TGTGCCAGCAGCCAAGATAGGGGGAGGGCCCTTCCAGATACGCAGTATTTT
j_call: TRBJ2-3
d_call: .
clone_size: .
v_call: TRBV3-1/TRBV3-2

cdr3_aa: CASSPLPGTEAFF
cdr3_nt: TGTGCCAGCAGCCCCCTTCCGGGCACTGAAGCTTTCTTT
j_call: TRBJ1-1
d_call: .
clone_size: .
v_call: TRBV11-3

cdr3_aa: CASGLEQGGGYTF
cdr3_nt: TGTGCTAGTGGTTTGGAACAGGGCGGGGGCTACACCTTC
j_call: TRBJ1-2
d_call: .
clone_size: .
v_call: TRBV12-5

cdr3_aa: CASSQELRGAKNIQYF
cdr3_nt: TGTGCCAGCAGCCAAGAACTCAGGGGAGCCAAAAACATTCAGTACTTC
j_call: TRBJ2-4
d_call: .
clone_size: once
v_call: TRBV3-1/TRBV3-2

cdr3_aa: CASSEGLAGSGEQFF
cdr3_nt: TGTGCCAGCAGCGAAGGACTAGCGGGATCAGGTGAGCAGTTCTTC
j_call: TRBJ2-1
d_call: TRBD2
clone_size: .
v_call: TRBV2

cdr3_aa: CASSPVGSSNTGELFF
cdr3_nt: TGTGCCAGCTCACCAGTCGGGAGTTCTAACACCGGGGAGCTGTTTTTT
j_call: TRBJ2-2
d_call: .
clone_size: .
v_call: TRBV18

cdr3_aa: CASSRLAGVGELFF
cdr3_nt: TGTGCCAGCAGCCGACTAGCGGGAGTCGGGGAGCTGTTTTTT
j_call: TRBJ2-2
d_call: TRBD2
clone_size: .
v_call: TRBV7-9

cdr3_aa: CAIRRQGWGTEAFF
cdr3_nt: TGTGCCATCAGGAGACAGGGTTGGGGCACTGAAGCTTTCTTT
j_call: TRBJ1-1
d_call: TRBD1
clone_size: .
v_call: TRBV10-3

cdr3_aa: CASSQGVAASTDTQYF
cdr3_nt: TGTGCCAGCAGCCAAGGGGTAGCGGCTAGCACAGATACGCAGTATTTT
j_call: TRBJ2-3
d_call: .
clone_size: few
v_call: TRBV3-1/TRBV3-2

cdr3_aa: CASSFRGYVNEQFF
cdr3_nt: TGTGCCAGCAGTTTCAGGGGATATGTAAATGAGCAGTTCTTC
j_call: TRBJ2-1
d_call: .
clone_size: .
v_call: TRBV27

cdr3_aa: CASSEARETQYF
cdr3_nt: TGTGCCAGCAGTGAAGCGCGAGAGACCCAGTACTTC
j_call: TRBJ2-5
d_call: .
clone_size: .
v_call: TRBV2

cdr3_aa: CASSLGHLGTQETQYF
cdr3_nt: TGCGCCAGCAGCTTGGGGCACTTGGGGACACAAGAGACCCAGTACTTC
j_call: TRBJ2-5
d_call: .
clone_size: once
v_call: TRBV5-1

cdr3_aa: CASSLGHGGGYTF
cdr3_nt: TGCGCCAGCAGCTTGGGCCATGGAGGAGGCTACACCTTC
j_call: TRBJ1-2
d_call: .
clone_size: .
v_call: TRBV5-1

cdr3_aa: CASSLGGIGHSSYNEQFF
cdr3_nt: TGTGCCAGCAGCTTAGGGGGCATAGGACATAGCTCCTACAATGAGCAGTTCTTC
j_call: TRBJ2-1
d_call: .
clone_size: .
v_call: TRBV7-9

cdr3_aa: CAIGESAGSTDTQYF
cdr3_nt: TGTGCCATCGGGGAGAGTGCTGGTAGCACAGATACGCAGTATTTT
j_call: TRBJ2-3
d_call: .
clone_size: few
v_call: TRBV10-3

cdr3_aa: CASSVREEEQFF
cdr3_nt: TGTGCCAGCAGCGTGCGAGAGGAGGAGCAGTTCTTC
j_call: TRBJ2-1
d_call: .
clone_size: .
v_call: TRBV5-4

cdr3_aa: CASSLGSDSNQPQHF
cdr3_nt: TGCGCCAGCAGCTTGGGCAGCGATAGCAATCAGCCCCAGCATTTT
j_call: TRBJ1-5
d_call: .
clone_size: .
v_call: TRBV5-1

cdr3_aa: CASTDGGTSGRYTQYF
cdr3_nt: TGTGCCAGTACTGATGGAGGGACTAGCGGACGATATACGCAGTATTTT
j_call: TRBJ2-3
d_call: TRBD2
clone_size: .
v_call: TRBV19

cdr3_aa: CASSLYNGDYGYTF
cdr3_nt: TGTGCCAGCAGCTTGTATAACGGGGACTATGGCTACACCTTC
j_call: TRBJ1-2
d_call: .
clone_size: .
v_call: TRBV5-4

cdr3_aa: CASSLREFDNEQFF
cdr3_nt: TGCGCCAGCAGCTTGCGGGAGTTTGACAATGAGCAGTTCTTC
j_call: TRBJ2-1
d_call: .
clone_size: .
v_call: TRBV5-1

cdr3_aa: CAWEGQLNGELFF
cdr3_nt: TGTGCCTGGGAGGGGCAACTAAACGGGGAGCTGTTTTTT
j_call: TRBJ2-2
d_call: .
clone_size: .
v_call: TRBV30

cdr3_aa: CASSPPGPTQETQYF
cdr3_nt: TGTGCCAGCTCACCACCGGGCCCGACCCAAGAGACCCAGTACTTC
j_call: TRBJ2-5
d_call: .
clone_size: .
v_call: TRBV18

cdr3_aa: CASRSGGMDSNQPQHF
cdr3_nt: TGTGCCTCCCGCTCGGGGGGTATGGATAGCAATCAGCCCCAGCATTTT
j_call: TRBJ1-5
d_call: .
clone_size: .
v_call: TRBV10-3

cdr3_aa: CASSQQGWNEQFF
cdr3_nt: TGCGCCAGCAGCCAACAGGGTTGGAATGAGCAGTTCTTC
j_call: TRBJ2-1
d_call: .
clone_size: .
v_call: TRBV5-1

cdr3_aa: CASSEQVTGSNQPQHF
cdr3_nt: TGTGCCAGCAGTGAACAGGTGACAGGGAGCAATCAGCCCCAGCATTTT
j_call: TRBJ1-5
d_call: TRBD1
clone_size: .
v_call: TRBV6-1

cdr3_aa: CASSYSGTSAFYEQYF
cdr3_nt: TGTGCCAGCAGTTACTCAGGGACTAGCGCGTTTTACGAGCAGTACTTC
j_call: TRBJ2-7
d_call: TRBD2
clone_size: .
v_call: TRBV6-5

cdr3_aa: CASSSVGGGHADGYTF
cdr3_nt: TGTGCCAGCAGTTCGGTGGGGGGTGGTCATGCAGATGGCTACACCTTC
j_call: TRBJ1-2
d_call: .
clone_size: .
v_call: TRBV27

cdr3_aa: CASSLAQSTDTQYF
cdr3_nt: TGTGCCAGCAGCTTAGCGCAGAGCACAGATACGCAGTATTTT
j_call: TRBJ2-3
d_call: .
clone_size: once
v_call: TRBV7-9

cdr3_aa: CASSFGLAGVGGELFF
cdr3_nt: TGTGCCAGCAGCTTTGGACTAGCGGGAGTCGGCGGGGAGCTGTTTTTT
j_call: TRBJ2-2
d_call: TRBD2
clone_size: .
v_call: TRBV7-6

cdr3_aa: CASSLRLAGDNEQFF
cdr3_nt: TGCGCCAGCAGCTTGAGACTAGCGGGAGACAATGAGCAGTTCTTC
j_call: TRBJ2-1
d_call: TRBD2
clone_size: .
v_call: TRBV5-1

cdr3_aa: CASSEIGTGNSPLHF
cdr3_nt: TGTGCCAGCAGTGAAATCGGGACAGGGAATTCACCCCTCCACTTT
j_call: TRBJ1-6
d_call: TRBD1
clone_size: .
v_call: TRBV6-1

cdr3_aa: CASSLGVATTNEQFF
cdr3_nt: TGCGCCAGCAGCTTGGGTGTGGCGACTACCAATGAGCAGTTCTTC
j_call: TRBJ2-1
d_call: .
clone_size: .
v_call: TRBV5-1

cdr3_aa: CASSSTIAVISGEQYF
cdr3_nt: TGTGCCAGCAGCTCAACCATAGCGGTAATCTCTGGAGAGCAGTACTTC
j_call: TRBJ2-7
d_call: .
clone_size: once
v_call: TRBV11-2

cdr3_aa: CASSLAPTGGYEQYF
cdr3_nt: TGTGCCAGCAGCTTGGCCCCGACAGGGGGTTACGAGCAGTACTTC
j_call: TRBJ2-7
d_call: TRBD1
clone_size: many
v_call: TRBV5-4